The clone carrying this T cell receptor beta chain occurred a few times. CDR3 length: 14 residues. Germline-derived CDR1 and CDR2 are MGHRA and YSYEKL. Between the trimmed V and J ends, which lost 1 base and 0 bases, there was a span of 7 bases. This record belongs to a study of fetal regulatory T cell absence and autoimmunity. Clones were read by immunoSEQ multiplex PCR, and TCRdb kept only the in-frame ones, dropping some. The table includes some 44,000 clones, 70% to 85% detected once. This clonotype originated in a newborn boy with IPEX syndrome. This chain uses TRBV4-1 with TRBJ2-7, with D perhaps matching TRBD2 (5 bases). Material: cord blood. This CDR3 reads CASSQGGASYEQYF. Here the CDR3 DNA reads TGCGCCAGCAGCCAAGGGGGAGCCTCCTACGAGCAGTACTTC.